This TCR beta chain is from a study of blood T cell repertoires in COVID-19. Study-level information: Collection of acute and convalescent COVID-19 samples took place in the United States, Italy and Spain.

Residents of 24 US areas, aged about 18 to 95 years, made up the participants. This clone was detected only a few times. The assay was immunoSEQ multiplex PCR, and TCRdb's table has in-frame clones only and misses some. The profile covers some 210,000 clones, with 81% appearing a single time and around 9% taken by the ten largest. The source of this sequence is a man in his forties who had recovered from COVID-19. Source material: PBMCs or T cells enriched from blood (not recorded which).

The CDR3 DNA follows: TGTGCCAGTACCAGGACAGGGTTTCCCTCAAACTATGGCTACACCTTC. It is translated as CASTRTGFPSNYGYTF. J is TRBJ1-2 and V is TRBV2, with 8 bases aligning to TRBD1. V shed 9 bases and J 2 bases; nucleotides not matched to a gene: 14. The CDR3 runs to 16 residues. CDR1 and CDR2 from the germline V gene are SNHLY and FYNNEI. The full variable domain, in which reference TRBV2 and TRBJ1-2 provide the parts outside the CDR3, is EPEVTQTPSHQVTQMGQEVILRCVPISNHLYFYWYRQILGQKVEFLVSFYNNEISEKSEIFDDQFSVERPDGSNFTLKIRSTKLEDSAMYFCASTRTGFPSNYGYTFGSGTRLTVV.